This entry lists 21 T cell receptor beta chains sequenced from one sample in a study of Graves' ophthalmopathy and Graves' hyperthyroidism. Beta-chain TCR CDR3 regions were amplified from RNA transcripts. An initial RT-PCR round employing HTBI primers preceded a second-round multiplex PCR. TCRdb recomputed calls from the multiplex PCR reads with MiXCR, one row per CDR3 protein. The sample contains about 210,000 distinct CDR3 sequences, 25% to 30% of which appear only once. Source material: peripheral blood. The origin of the receptors is a man aged 45 to 65 with Graves' ophthalmopathy.

This clonotype was recorded many times. The rearrangement uses TRBV5-1 and TRBJ2-7, with a tentative D call TRBD2 (6 bases). The CDR3 has 15 residues. Germline CDR1 and CDR2: SGHRS and YFSETQ. V lost 0 bases to trimming and J lost 6 bases, with 16 bases between them. In DNA form, the CDR3 reads TGCGCCAGCAGCTTGGCCGGGGGTATTATTGTCGAGCAGTACTTC. Amino acid sequence: CASSLAGGIIVEQYF.

V is TRBV12-3 or TRBV12-4 and J is TRBJ1-2; no definite D call. This CDR3 contains 13 residues. The V end lost 7 bases, the J end lost 6 bases, and 15 bases lay between the germline ends. DNA for the CDR3: TGTGCCAGCAACCTAGCAGTGGGGAATGGCTACACCTTC. This codes for CASNLAVGNGYTF.

This clonotype was seen many times. The J gene is TRBJ2-7, the V gene TRBV12-3 or TRBV12-4; D remains ambiguous. The V end was cut by 5 bases, the J end by 2 bases, with 7 bases between. CDR3 size: 12 residues. The CDR3: CASSRVAYEQYF. The DNA for the CDR3 is TGTGCCAGCAGTCGGGTCGCCTACGAGCAGTACTTC.

This clonotype showed up many times. The rearrangement joins TRBV29-1 to TRBJ1-1; tentative D call: TRBD1 (6 bases). The CDR3 has 13 residues. V dropped 3 bases and J dropped 2 bases, with 10 bases sitting between them. In germline, CDR1 is SQVTM, CDR2 ANQGSEA. CDR3 loop: CSVERGLNTEAFF. The CDR3 DNA follows: TGCAGCGTTGAGAGGGGGTTAAACACTGAAGCTTTCTTT.

V is TRBV7-6 and J is TRBJ1-2; TRBD1 might be the D (6 bases). Looked up from germline, CDR1 is SGHVS and CDR2 is FNYEAQ. V gave up 5 bases and J gave up 7 bases, with 14 bases separating them. The CDR3 spans 13 residues. Written as DNA, the CDR3 is TGTGCCAGCAGCGGAGTGGGGGGCGGTGGCTACACCTTC. Amino acid sequence: CASSGVGGGGYTF.

The chain carries TRBV24-1 and TRBJ1-2, with D possibly matching TRBD1 (5 bases). Trimming stripped 2 bases from V and 4 bases from J, with 10 bases between. This CDR3 contains 14 residues. CDR1 KGHDR and CDR2 SFDVKD come from the germline V gene. The CDR3: CATSDSRQSYGYTF. The CDR3 nucleotides read TGTGCCACCAGTGATTCCCGACAGAGCTATGGCTACACCTTC.

This clonotype was recorded at least ten times. V and J are TRBV25-1 and TRBJ2-7; D is unresolved. Germline values: CDR1 MGHDK, CDR2 SYGVNS. The CDR3 is 14 residues long. Trimming removed 3 bases from V and 2 bases from J, with 11 bases in between. CDR3 in amino acids: CASSDNGWPYEQYF. The CDR3 nucleotides are TGTGCCAGCAGTGACAACGGCTGGCCCTACGAGCAGTACTTC.

This sequence joins TRBV11-2 and TRBJ1-6; the D gene is possibly TRBD1 (5 bases). Germline lookup yields CDR1 SGHAT and CDR2 FQNNGV. With 5 bases removed from V and 12 bases from J, the gap between germline ends came to 20 bases. The CDR3 is 15 amino acids. This chain's CDR3 is CASSAHPRTSEPLHF. CDR3 DNA sequence: TGTGCCAGCAGCGCGCATCCTAGGACATCTGAACCCCTCCACTTT.

In this sample, this clonotype turned up many times. This chain uses TRBV6-5 with TRBJ2-7; the D is unclear. Per the germline V gene, CDR1 is MNHEY and CDR2 is SVGAGI. V was cut by 2 bases and J by 1 base, with 6 bases left in between. The CDR3 has 13 amino acids. CDR3 amino acids: CASSYDISYEQYF. DNA of the CDR3: TGTGCCAGCAGTTACGACATATCCTACGAGCAGTACTTC.

This clonotype has ten or more counts. This chain connects TRBV28 to TRBJ1-1; no definite D call. Trimming removed 1 base at V and 10 bases at J, with 7 bases between. The CDR3 contains 11 residues. CDR1 is MDHEN and CDR2 is SYDVKM in the germline V gene. CDR3 residues: CASSLSGRAFF. The CDR3 coding sequence is TGTGCCAGCAGTTTATCCGGTCGAGCTTTCTTT.

At least ten counts were recorded for this clonotype. This chain connects TRBV29-1 to TRBJ2-5, with TRBD2 identical over 10 bases. The trim removed 4 bases at V and 2 bases at J, leaving 7 bases unmatched. Germline lookup yields CDR1 SQVTM and CDR2 ANQGSEA. The CDR3 extends over 15 amino acids. CDR3 sequence: CSVGTSGNLQETQYF. The CDR3 DNA reads TGCAGCGTTGGAACTAGCGGGAACCTACAAGAGACCCAGTACTTC.

The genes are TRBV19 and TRBJ2-7; 7 bases line up with TRBD1. J was trimmed by 1 base and V by 9 bases; bases with no gene match: 6. Looked up from germline, CDR1 is LNHDA and CDR2 is SQIVND (reference sequence). The CDR3 consists of 13 residues. The CDR3 reads CASRRTGSYEQYF. The CDR3 DNA sequence: TGTGCCAGCCGGCGGACAGGATCCTACGAGCAGTACTTC.

This clonotype came up a few times. The chain has TRBV12-5 and TRBJ2-7; 11 positions agree with TRBD1. The CDR3 is 16 amino acids. Unmatched junction bases numbered 4, after V lost 1 base and J lost 2 bases. CDR1 is LGHNT, CDR2 FRNRAP, per germline. In DNA form, the CDR3 reads TGTGCTAGTGGTTTGGCCCCGGGACAGGGGGCCTACGAGCAGTACTTC. Translating it yields CASGLAPGQGAYEQYF.

This clonotype appeared many times. The chain links TRBV19 to TRBJ2-2; TRBD1 matches at 10 bases. Germline assignment: CDR1 LNHDA and CDR2 SQIVND (reference sequence). This CDR3 has 15 residues. The junction had 7 bases not matched to a gene; V was cut back by 5 bases and J by 7 bases. CDR3 sequence reads: CASSPQRTGGGELFF. CDR3 coding DNA: TGTGCCAGTAGTCCTCAAAGGACAGGGGGCGGGGAGCTGTTTTTT.

Many counts were recorded for this clonotype. The chain carries TRBV6-2 or TRBV6-3 and TRBJ1-1, with D unresolved. The CDR3 has 14 amino acids. Germline loops: CDR1 MNHEY, CDR2 SVGEGT. V dropped 3 bases and J dropped 5 bases, with 13 bases sitting between them. This CDR3 is CASSYHRSSTEAFF. As DNA, the CDR3 is TGTGCCAGCAGTTATCATAGGTCGTCTACTGAAGCTTTCTTT.

The CDR3 bases are TGTGCCAGCAGCCAAGTTAAGAGTGAAGCTTTCTTT. Translation gives CASSQVKSEAFF. The rearrangement joins TRBV3-1 to TRBJ1-1; no clear D. V was cut by 1 base and J by 7 bases, with 7 bases left in between. The CDR3 totals 12 residues. Germline V gene data show CDR1 as LGHDT and CDR2 as YNNKEL (reference sequence).

In this sample, this clonotype turned up many times. The gene calls are TRBV20-1 and TRBJ2-5; D is perhaps TRBD1 or TRBD2 (5 bases each). V shed 5 bases and J shed 2 bases, with 12 bases lying between them. The V gene's germline CDR1 is DFQATT and CDR2 SNEGSKA (reference sequence). CDR3 length: 13 residues. The CDR3 reads CSAGTGGQETQYF. CDR3 bases: TGCAGTGCTGGGACGGGTGGGCAAGAGACCCAGTACTTC.

This clonotype was observed many times. The chain employs TRBV4-1 and TRBJ2-2; D is uncertain. Per the germline V gene, CDR1 is MGHRA and CDR2 is YSYEKL. This CDR3 contains 15 residues. Trimming pared 0 bases from V and 4 bases from J, leaving 9 bases between. This CDR3 is CASSQEWTGTGELFF. The CDR3 DNA reads TGCGCCAGCAGCCAAGAGTGGACGGGCACCGGGGAGCTGTTTTTT.

The J gene is TRBJ2-7, the V gene TRBV11-1; 7 bases are a match to TRBD1. The CDR3 runs to 16 residues. Trimming cost V 2 bases and J 7 bases; bases outside gene matches: 14. Germline-derived CDR1 and CDR2 are SGHAT and FQDESV (reference sequence). This chain's CDR3 is CASSLSHGTALAEQYF. The CDR3, as DNA: TGTGCCAGCAGCTTATCCCACGGGACAGCCCTCGCAGAGCAGTACTTC.

The gene calls are TRBV11-2 and TRBJ1-1; 9 positions agree with TRBD1. This CDR3 contains 15 residues. Trimming at V came to 5 bases and at J to 1 base, leaving 5 bases not matched to a gene. Germline V lookup: CDR1 SGHAT, CDR2 FQNNGV. CDR3 sequence (DNA): TGTGCCAGCAGCCCTTTACAGGGGGCGAACACTGAAGCTTTCTTT. Translation: CASSPLQGANTEAFF.

V gene TRBV12-3 or TRBV12-4 combines with J gene TRBJ1-2; TRBD1 is a possible D gene (5 bases). V lost 6 bases to trimming and J lost 4 bases, with 15 bases between them. This CDR3 spans 14 amino acids. In DNA, the CDR3 is TGTGCCAGCAGCAGGGACTCAACCTCCTATGGCTACACCTTC. Protein sequence: CASSRDSTSYGYTF.